Below are 32 T cell receptor beta chains sequenced from a single sample in a study of blood T cell repertoires in COVID-19. Assay used: immunoSEQ multiplex PCR; TCRdb lists only in-frame clones, some missing. The table lists 80,000 to 100,000 clones, under 90% of them singletons. The sequenced sample consisted of peripheral blood. The receptors were sampled from a human donor in a cohort sampled during active COVID-19.

The chain joins TRBV12-3 or TRBV12-4 to TRBJ2-3, with unresolved D. The CDR3 is 11 amino acids. V lost 7 bases and J lost 2, with 4 bases in between. The CDR3 loop reads CASTNTDTQYF. The DNA for the CDR3 is TGTGCCAGCACCAACACAGATACGCAGTATTTT.

The chain carries TRBV7-8 and TRBJ1-2, with D maybe TRBD1 (6 bases). Germline-derived CDR1 and CDR2 are SGHVS and FQNEAQ. V was cut by 5 bases and J by 5 bases, with 15 bases left in between. CDR3 length: 14 amino acids. The CDR3 region is CASSVIPGQYGYTF. Written as DNA, the CDR3 is TGTGCCAGCAGCGTCATTCCCGGACAGTATGGCTACACCTTC.

This chain links TRBV30 with TRBJ2-7; maybe TRBD2 (5 bases). The V end was cut by 0 bases, the J end by 2 bases, with 17 bases between. Germline CDR1 is GTSNPN and CDR2 is SVGIG (reference sequence). The CDR3 extends over 16 amino acids. The CDR3 reads CAWSVRGVGNPYEQYF. The CDR3, as DNA: TGTGCCTGGAGTGTACGGGGAGTAGGGAACCCCTACGAGCAGTACTTC.

The rearrangement links TRBV9 to TRBJ2-1; TRBD2 aligns across 8 bases. Germline lookup yields CDR1 SGDLS and CDR2 YYNGEE. The CDR3 length is 12 residues. V lost 7 bases and J lost 10; bases outside the gene matches: 7. For the CDR3, the DNA is TGTGCCAGCGGGGGACTAGTCGGCGAGCAGTTCTTC. It codes for CASGGLVGEQFF.

The chain carries TRBV7-9 and TRBJ2-3; D not certain. Germline lookup yields CDR1 SEHNR and CDR2 FQNEAQ (reference sequence). V lost 1 base to trimming and J lost 4 bases, with 9 bases between them. This CDR3 region has 14 residues. CDR3 residues: CASSLDRFSDTQYF. The CDR3 DNA reads TGTGCCAGCAGCTTAGATCGGTTCTCAGATACGCAGTATTTT.

The chain carries TRBV24-1 and TRBJ1-1, with D tentatively TRBD1 (6 bases). In germline, CDR1 is KGHDR, CDR2 SFDVKD. V was trimmed by 5 bases and J by 1 base, leaving 10 bases between them. The CDR3 is made up of 14 amino acids. CDR3 sequence (DNA): TGTGCCACCAGTGGCGGACAGCCGAACACTGAAGCTTTCTTT. Its protein product is CATSGGQPNTEAFF.

This clone has just one count. This chain connects TRBV10-1 to TRBJ1-1; TRBD1 agrees at 11 bases. After removal of 3 bases from V and 5 bases from J, the junction contained 5 bases not matched to a gene. Germline V gene lookup returns CDR1 WNHNN and CDR2 SYGVQD (reference sequence). The CDR3 has 15 residues. The CDR3 coding sequence is TGCGCCAGCAGTGACCCCGGGACAGGGGGTACTGAAGCTTTCTTT. Amino acid sequence: CASSDPGTGGTEAFF.

The CDR3 DNA reads TGTGCCGGCGGGCAGCGGGAGGGGACCGGGGAGCTGTTTTTT. This translates into CAGGQREGTGELFF. The chain uses TRBV19 and TRBJ2-2; TRBD2 agrees at 10 bases. CDR1 is LNHDA, CDR2 SQIVND, per germline (reference sequence). This CDR3 comprises 14 residues. V lost 11 bases and J lost 5; bases outside the gene matches: 8.

V and J are TRBV5-1 and TRBJ1-4, with a weak D call TRBD1 (5 bases). CDR1 and CDR2 (germline): SGHRS, YFSETQ. The V and J ends lost 7 bases and 6 bases respectively, with 13 bases between them. This CDR3 contains 13 residues. The CDR3 loop reads CASSIGGDEKLFF. CDR3 sequence (DNA): TGCGCCAGCTCCATTGGGGGGGATGAAAAACTGTTTTTT.

The rearrangement links TRBV11-2 to TRBJ1-3; 7 bases agree with TRBD1. CDR1 and CDR2 from the germline V gene are SGHAT and FQNNGV. V shed 2 bases, J shed 2 bases, and the junction held 0 bases outside the gene matches. The CDR3 spans 14 residues. The CDR3 coding sequence is TGTGCCAGCAGCTTACAGGGGGCTGGAAACACCATATATTTT. Amino acid sequence: CASSLQGAGNTIYF.

The V gene is TRBV12-3 or TRBV12-4, the J gene TRBJ2-3, with a tentative D call TRBD2 (5 bases). The CDR3 contains 13 residues. Trimming cost V 5 bases and J 3 bases, with 9 bases left between them. DNA of the CDR3: TGTGCCAGCAGTGGCCGGGGTACAGATACGCAGTATTTT. Translated: CASSGRGTDTQYF.

The table lists this clone with a few counts. V is TRBV20-1 and J is TRBJ2-7; D is undetermined. Trimming removed 5 bases from V and 7 bases from J, with 9 bases in between. This CDR3 is 10 amino acids long. Germline assignment: CDR1 DFQATT and CDR2 SNEGSKA (reference sequence). CDR3 DNA: TGCAGTGCTTTCGCCGGGGAGCAGTACTTC. Amino acids: CSAFAGEQYF.

This chain joins TRBV10-1 and TRBJ1-5, with a tentative D call TRBD1 (5 bases). This CDR3 region has 13 residues. The V end was cut by 7 bases, the J end by 0 bases, with 7 bases between. CDR1 is WNHNN, CDR2 SYGVQD, per germline (reference sequence). CDR3 residues: CASNRRSNQPQHF. The CDR3 coding sequence is TGCGCCAGCAACAGGCGTAGCAATCAGCCCCAGCATTTT.

This chain joins TRBV6-1 and TRBJ1-2, with TRBD1 matching over 7 bases. CDR3 length: 15 amino acids. V shed 3 bases, J shed 4 bases, and the junction held 8 bases outside the gene matches. Germline CDR1 and CDR2: MNHNS and SASEGT. CDR3 sequence: CASSDLRQGIYGYTF. As DNA, the CDR3 is TGTGCCAGCAGTGACCTTCGACAGGGAATCTATGGCTACACCTTC.

The chain has TRBV28 and TRBJ2-7; D not certain. In germline, CDR1 is MDHEN, CDR2 SYDVKM. V shed 5 bases and J shed 2 bases, with 10 bases lying between them. This CDR3 has 13 residues. In DNA, the CDR3 is TGTGCCAGCAGTGGTCTGGCAACCTACGAGCAGTACTTC. Translated: CASSGLATYEQYF. Combining the CDR3 with reference TRBV28 and TRBJ2-7 gives the whole variable domain DVKVTQSSRYLVKRTGEKVFLECVQDMDHENMFWYRQDPGLGLRLIYFSYDVKMKEKGDIPEGYSVSREKKERFSLILESASTNQTSMYLCASSGLATYEQYFGPGTRLTVT.

The chain uses TRBV28 and TRBJ2-7, with a weak D call TRBD2 (5 bases). CDR3 length: 12 residues. Germline lookup yields CDR1 MDHEN and CDR2 SYDVKM. V was cut by 2 bases and J by 4 bases, with 6 bases left in between. CDR3 sequence reads: CASSLAGYEQYF. The DNA of the CDR3 is TGTGCCAGCAGTTTAGCGGGTTACGAGCAGTACTTC.

The chain carries TRBV28 and TRBJ2-7; a weak D match, TRBD1 (7 bases). The germline V gene encodes CDR1 MDHEN and CDR2 SYDVKM. CDR3 length: 13 amino acids. Trimming removed 6 bases from V and 3 bases from J, with 12 bases in between. The CDR3 nucleotides are TGTGCCAGCAGGGACCAGGGGGGCTACGAGCAGTACTTC. Protein: CASRDQGGYEQYF.

Regarding this clone: At the DNA level, this CDR3 is encoded by other sequences in the same sample as well. CDR3 loop: CASSFSAVLRDEQYF. The CDR3 nucleotides are TGTGCCAGCAGTTTTTCAGCGGTTCTTCGGGACGAGCAGTACTTC. The V call is TRBV11-2, the J call TRBJ2-7; D is possibly TRBD2 (5 bases). This CDR3 has 15 amino acids. The germline CDR1 and CDR2 sequences are SGHAT and FQNNGV. V was clipped by 6 bases and J by 5 bases, with 20 bases between them. Filled out from reference TRBV11-2 and TRBJ2-7, the complete variable domain reads EAGVAQSPRYKIIEKRQSVAFWCNPISGHATLYWYQQILGQGPKLLIQFQNNGVVDDSQLPKDRFSAERLKGVDSTLKIQPAKLEDSAVYLCASSFSAVLRDEQYFGPGTRLTVT.

The CDR3 here is CASSLERREQYF. The CDR3 coding sequence is TGTGCCAGCAGTTTGGAGAGGCGCGAGCAGTACTTC. V usage is TRBV12-3 or TRBV12-4 and J usage is TRBJ2-7; D is unresolved. The CDR3 runs 12 residues. Trimming took 3 bases from V and 6 from J, leaving 9 bases between them.

This chain links TRBV7-2 with TRBJ2-2; D ambiguous. The CDR3 totals 14 residues. Between the trimmed V and J ends, which lost 1 base and 6 bases, there was a span of 9 bases. In germline, CDR1 is SGHTA, CDR2 FQGNSA. The CDR3 protein is CASSLDPSSGELFF. The DNA of the CDR3 is TGTGCCAGCAGCTTAGATCCGTCGTCCGGGGAGCTGTTTTTT.

This rearrangement joins TRBV29-1 to TRBJ1-5; D is unresolved. The V and J ends lost 4 bases and 3 bases respectively, with 7 bases between them. The germline V gene has CDR1 SQVTM and CDR2 ANQGSEA. The CDR3 extends over 12 amino acids. The CDR3 reads CSVGDHNQPQHF. The DNA of the CDR3 is TGCAGCGTTGGAGACCACAATCAGCCCCAGCATTTT.

The V call is TRBV15, the J call TRBJ2-2; D remains unclear. CDR1 is LNHNV and CDR2 is YYDKDF in the germline V gene (reference sequence). The CDR3 is 13 residues long. Trimming took 4 bases from V and 6 from J, leaving 9 bases between them. CDR3 nucleotides: TGTGCCACCAGCACCAGAGACTCCGGGGAGCTGTTTTTT. Translation: CATSTRDSGELFF.

The V and J genes are TRBV5-1 and TRBJ2-5; 7 bases fit TRBD1. V lost 4 bases and J lost 2; bases outside the gene matches: 14. The V gene's germline CDR1 is SGHRS and CDR2 YFSETQ. This CDR3 spans 17 amino acids. The CDR3 loop is CASSVDRVVFQQETQYF. In DNA form, the CDR3 reads TGCGCCAGCAGCGTAGACAGGGTGGTTTTCCAGCAAGAGACCCAGTACTTC.

This clone is a singleton in its sample. The chain uses TRBV12-3 or TRBV12-4 and TRBJ1-5, with D perhaps matching TRBD1 (5 bases). V gave up 5 bases and J gave up 10 bases, with 9 bases separating them. The CDR3 length is 11 residues. CDR3 sequence: CASSPGGPQHF. The CDR3 nucleotides read TGTGCCAGCAGTCCCGGGGGTCCCCAGCATTTT.

This clone has a handful of counts. V usage is TRBV18 and J usage is TRBJ2-7; perhaps TRBD2 as D (5 bases). The germline V and J ends were trimmed by 0 bases and 3 bases, with 9 bases remaining between them. This CDR3 comprises 14 residues. CDR1 is KGHSH, CDR2 LQKENI, per germline. CDR3 bases: TGTGCCAGCTCACCACCGGCACGGGACTACGAGCAGTACTTC. Its protein product is CASSPPARDYEQYF.

The V call is TRBV5-1, the J call TRBJ1-6; weak D call: TRBD1 (6 bases). The germline V and J ends were trimmed by 0 bases and 10 bases, with 14 bases remaining between them. This CDR3 comprises 15 residues. Germline V gene data show CDR1 as SGHRS and CDR2 as YFSETQ. Here the CDR3 DNA reads TGCGCCAGCAGCTTGGGACAGGTGTATGTGTCACCCCTCCACTTT. Amino acids: CASSLGQVYVSPLHF. The full variable domain, completed using reference TRBV5-1 and TRBJ1-6, is KAGVTQTPRYLIKTRGQQVTLSCSPISGHRSVSWYQQTPGQGLQFLFEYFSETQRNKGNFPGRFSGRQFSNSRSEMNVSTLELGDSALYLCASSLGQVYVSPLHFGNGTRLTVT.

The V gene is TRBV20-1, the J gene TRBJ1-6; the D gene is possibly TRBD1 (5 bases). The germline V and J ends were trimmed by 3 bases and 4 bases, with 16 bases remaining between them. This CDR3 region has 16 residues. Germline-derived CDR1 and CDR2 are DFQATT and SNEGSKA (reference sequence). CDR3 in amino acids: CSASARGGSYNSPLHF. CDR3 coding DNA: TGCAGTGCTAGTGCCCGGGGGGGGAGTTATAATTCACCCCTCCACTTT.

In the case of this clone: This CDR3 is also generated by other DNA sequences in the sample. The V and J genes are TRBV5-1 and TRBJ2-3; 8 bases align to TRBD1. Germline V gene sequence: CDR1 SGHRS, CDR2 YFSETQ. V lost 0 bases to trimming and J lost 1 base; unmatched junction nucleotides: 1. CDR3 length: 15 amino acids. The CDR3 here is CASSLEGQGTDTQYF. The DNA of the CDR3 is TGCGCCAGCAGCTTGGAGGGACAGGGCACAGATACGCAGTATTTT.

This chain uses TRBV28 with TRBJ2-7; D possibly corresponds to TRBD1 (6 bases). V was cut by 10 bases and J by 4 bases, with 20 bases left in between. CDR1 and CDR2 (germline): MDHEN, SYDVKM. The CDR3 totals 14 residues. The CDR3 DNA follows: TGTGCCACCCCCCGTCGCCAGGGGAAGTACGAGCAGTACTTC. This gives the protein CATPRRQGKYEQYF.

This clone has a handful of counts. The chain combines TRBV6-1 with TRBJ1-5; D not resolved. This CDR3 is 14 amino acids long. Looked up from germline, CDR1 is MNHNS and CDR2 is SASEGT. The germline V and J ends were trimmed by 3 bases and 0 bases, with 6 bases remaining between them. The chain's CDR3 is CASSDYGSNQPQHF. DNA of the CDR3: TGTGCCAGCAGTGATTACGGTAGCAATCAGCCCCAGCATTTT.

This chain uses TRBV21-1 with TRBJ2-2; no DNA check was done on the table's D call, TRBD1. TRBV21-1 is a pseudogene segment. The CDR3 contains 19 residues. CDR3 DNA sequence: TGTGCCAGCAGCAAAGGGTGGAGGGGACAGGGGGCAGACACCGGGGAGCTGTTTTTT. It yields the protein CASSKGWRGQGADTGELFF.

This chain's CDR3 is CASSVGRISGEQYF. The CDR3 DNA reads TGTGCCAGCAGCGTAGGACGGATTTCGGGCGAGCAGTACTTC. This chain uses TRBV9 with TRBJ2-7; D is undetermined. V lost 0 bases and J 6 bases, leaving 13 bases between the germline ends. CDR3 length: 14 amino acids. The germline gives CDR1 SGDLS, CDR2 YYNGEE.